This is a list of T cell receptor beta chains from one sample in a study of blood T cell repertoires in COVID-19. Only in-frame clones appear in the TCRdb table, and some are missing; sequencing was by immunoSEQ multiplex PCR. The sample shows about 170,000 clones, roughly nine tenths of them seen only once. Material for sequencing was peripheral blood. Source of these receptors: a man between 45 and 60 years old with acute or convalescent COVID-19. CDR3s include the opening cysteine and the closing phenylalanine or tryptophan. The D gene is left open where the match is weak. Some rows have no size entry. The others give once, few or many, or a class for an expanded clone.

d_gene	j_gene	abundance	v_gene	CDR3aa	CDR3nt
TRBD1	TRBJ1-6	.	TRBV4-2	CASSPLPGGSGSPLHF	TGTGCCAGCAGCCCCTTGCCAGGGGGATCTGGTTCACCCCTCCACTTT
TRBD1	TRBJ1-2	few	TRBV27	CASKQIRTGGSYGYTF	TGTGCCAGCAAACAGATCAGGACAGGGGGCAGCTATGGCTACACCTTC
TRBD1	TRBJ1-6	once	TRBV2	CASSLDREDNSPLHF	TGTGCCAGCAGCCTTGACAGGGAAGATAATTCACCCCTCCACTTT
TRBD1	TRBJ1-4	.	TRBV15	CATSRNRDSNEKLFF	TGTGCCACCAGCAGGAACCGGGACAGCAATGAAAAACTGTTTTTT
TRBD1	TRBJ2-1	.	TRBV4-2	CASSQSGGLNEQFF	TGTGCCAGCAGCCAATCAGGGGGTCTGAATGAGCAGTTCTTC
.	TRBJ1-2	.	TRBV19	CASSITLREWGYTF	TGTGCCAGTAGTATAACGCTGAGGGAATGGGGCTACACCTTC
TRBD2	TRBJ2-7	.	TRBV6-5	CASSRTSIIDEQYF	TGTGCCAGCAGTAGGACTAGCATCATCGACGAGCAGTACTTC
.	TRBJ2-2	.	TRBV7-2	CASSFGERGELFF	TGTGCCAGCAGCTTCGGGGAGCGCGGGGAGCTGTTTTTT
.	TRBJ2-5	.	TRBV7-6	CASSPRAGPKSETQYF	TGTGCCAGCAGCCCCCGGGCGGGCCCAAAATCGGAGACCCAGTACTTC
TRBD2	TRBJ2-7	.	TRBV5-4	CASSPGTSGSHEQYF	TGTGCCAGCAGCCCCGGGACTAGCGGGAGTCACGAGCAGTACTTC
.	TRBJ1-1	.	TRBV10-3	CATTVGLMNTEAFF	TGTGCCACCACAGTGGGGCTGATGAACACTGAAGCTTTCTTT
.	TRBJ1-3	.	TRBV6-1	CASSEAIGNTIYF	TGTGCCAGCAGTGAAGCCATCGGAAACACCATATATTTT
TRBD2	TRBJ2-1	.	TRBV5-1	CASSLETSGRSNEQFF	TGCGCCAGCAGCTTGGAAACTAGCGGGAGATCAAATGAGCAGTTCTTC
TRBD2	TRBJ2-1	.	TRBV6-1	CASSELPPSGAYNEQFF	TGTGCCAGCAGTGAATTGCCCCCGAGCGGGGCCTACAATGAGCAGTTCTTC
TRBD1	TRBJ2-2	.	TRBV13	CASSSSPGQGFSSPGELFF	TGTGCCAGCAGCTCCTCTCCGGGACAGGGGTTTAGTAGTCCCGGGGAGCTGTTTTTT
TRBD1	TRBJ1-1	.	TRBV12-3/TRBV12-4	CASRTTGATEAFF	TGTGCCAGCAGGACGACAGGGGCTACTGAAGCTTTCTTT
.	TRBJ2-3	.	TRBV4-1	CASSLRREVGPQYF	TGCGCCAGCAGCCTCAGAAGGGAGGTCGGACCCCAGTATTTT
.	TRBJ1-5	.	TRBV7-3	CASSFLGGIGVANQPQHF	TGTGCCAGCAGCTTCCTTGGGGGGATTGGGGTAGCCAATCAGCCCCAGCATTTT
.	TRBJ2-1	.	TRBV19	CASSRLLLRTDNEQFF	TGTGCCAGTAGTCGCCTTCTACTTCGGACAGACAATGAGCAGTTCTTC
TRBD1	TRBJ1-2	.	TRBV6-5	CASTGDRRWGYTF	TGTGCCAGCACCGGGGACAGGCGGTGGGGCTACACCTTC
.	TRBJ1-1	.	TRBV3-1/TRBV3-2	CASSHRTANTEAFF	TGTGCCAGCAGCCATAGGACAGCGAACACTGAAGCTTTCTTT
TRBD1	TRBJ1-1	.	TRBV7-8	CASSTQTGGTEAFF	TGTGCCAGCAGCACCCAGACAGGGGGCACTGAAGCTTTCTTT
TRBD1	TRBJ1-5	.	TRBV6-5	CASSLNRGDQPQHF	TGTGCCAGCAGCCTAAACAGGGGAGATCAGCCCCAGCATTTT
.	TRBJ2-1	.	TRBV7-2	CASRPQPLGLPYNEQFF	TGTGCCAGCAGGCCCCAGCCCCTCGGACTACCTTACAATGAGCAGTTCTTC
.	TRBJ1-1	.	TRBV29-1	CSGGTRLQGPNEAFF	TGCAGCGGGGGAACTCGGCTACAGGGACCGAACGAAGCTTTCTTT
TRBD1	TRBJ1-1	.	TRBV19	CASSRRDRGGPEAFF	TGTGCCAGTAGTAGGAGGGACAGAGGAGGACCTGAAGCTTTCTTT
TRBD1	TRBJ1-2	.	TRBV27	CASKRLGGIYGYTF	TGTGCCAGCAAGAGGTTAGGGGGCATCTATGGCTACACCTTC
.	TRBJ2-3	.	TRBV6-2/TRBV6-3	CASSPGQLGADTQYF	TGTGCCAGCAGTCCAGGACAGCTCGGCGCAGATACGCAGTATTTT
TRBD1	TRBJ1-2	.	TRBV29-1	CSVYGQGTYGYTF	TGCAGCGTTTACGGACAGGGAACCTATGGCTACACCTTC
TRBD1	TRBJ1-5	.	TRBV11-2	CASSPSRAGGQPQHF	TGTGCCAGCAGTCCCAGTCGGGCAGGGGGCCAGCCCCAGCATTTT
.	TRBJ2-3	.	TRBV21-1	CASPNQINTASTDTQYF	TGTGCCAGCCCCAACCAAATCAATACAGCTAGCACAGATACGCAGTATTTT